What follows are 13 T cell receptor beta chains derived from one specimen sequenced in a study of cytomegalovirus exposure and HLA in healthy donors. It was with 60 Vbeta and 13 Jbeta primers that the PCR ran. Using immunoSEQ multiplex PCR, the repertoire was profiled, and TCRdb retains in-frame clones only, with some absent. The sample has roughly 100,000 clones, 70% to 80% seen once. The sequencing input was PBMCs. These receptors came from a male donor in good health and CMV-seropositive.

J is TRBJ1-1 and V is TRBV19; TRBD1 might be the D (6 bases). Germline V gene lookup returns CDR1 LNHDA and CDR2 SQIVND (reference sequence). V gave up 5 bases and J gave up 11 bases, with 15 bases separating them. The CDR3 extends over 12 amino acids. The DNA for the CDR3 is TGTGCCAGTAGTGTGACAGGAGGACGCGCTTTCTTT. Encoded protein: CASSVTGGRAFF.

The chain links TRBV28 to TRBJ2-5, with 10 bases matching TRBD1. Losses at the gene ends were 3 bases for V and 5 bases for J; bases not matched to a gene: 9. This CDR3 spans 16 amino acids. Germline V gives CDR1 MDHEN, CDR2 SYDVKM. This CDR3 reads CASSLLWDRGSETQYF. The CDR3 nucleotides are TGTGCCAGCAGTTTGCTTTGGGACAGGGGAAGTGAGACCCAGTACTTC.

This clone was seen only once. V gene TRBV25-1 combines with J gene TRBJ1-4; D is possibly TRBD1 (5 bases). CDR1 is MGHDK and CDR2 is SYGVNS in the germline V gene. V was shortened by 4 bases and J by 7 bases, with 13 bases between the two germline ends. The CDR3 totals 14 residues. The CDR3 reads CASSVYRGSEKLFF. Written as DNA, the CDR3 is TGTGCCAGCAGTGTATATCGGGGGAGTGAAAAACTGTTTTTT.

The chain is built from TRBV19 and TRBJ2-7, with TRBD2 matching over 8 bases. Unmatched junction bases numbered 7, after V lost 6 bases and J lost 3 bases. This CDR3 has 14 residues. Germline lookup yields CDR1 LNHDA and CDR2 SQIVND (reference sequence). CDR3 nucleotides: TGTGCCAGTAGCAAAAGCGGGAGTAGCTACGAGCAGTACTTC. It is translated as CASSKSGSSYEQYF. Filled out from reference TRBV19 and TRBJ2-7, the complete variable domain reads DGGITQSPKYLFRKEGQNVTLSCEQNLNHDAMYWYRQDPGQGLRLIYYSQIVNDFQKGDIAEGYSVSREKKESFPLTVTSAQKNPTAFYLCASSKSGSSYEQYFGPGTRLTVT.

This sequence joins TRBV18 and TRBJ1-2; TRBD1 might be the D (5 bases). CDR1 and CDR2 (germline): KGHSH, LQKENI. CDR3 size: 14 residues. The ends were cut back, 2 bases at V and 7 bases at J, with 14 bases in the middle. The chain's CDR3 is CASSPGREGFGYTF. CDR3 DNA: TGTGCCAGCTCACCAGGCAGGGAAGGGTTTGGCTACACCTTC.

The chain recombines TRBV27 with TRBJ2-1; 13 nucleotides line up with TRBD2. The CDR3 runs to 16 residues. Germline loops: CDR1 MNHEY, CDR2 SMNVEV (reference sequence). V shed 5 bases and J 3 bases; nucleotides not matched to a gene: 4. The CDR3 loop reads CASSLGTSGIYNEQFF. CDR3 nucleotide sequence: TGTGCCAGCAGTCTGGGGACTAGCGGGATCTACAATGAGCAGTTCTTC.

The V and J genes are TRBV2 and TRBJ1-1, with TRBD1 identical over 8 bases. The CDR3 totals 16 residues. The junction had 4 bases not matched to a gene; V was cut back by 1 base and J by 0 bases. Germline V gene lookup returns CDR1 SNHLY and CDR2 FYNNEI. The CDR3 loop is CASSEGDRLMNTEAFF. The CDR3 nucleotides read TGTGCCAGCAGTGAAGGGGACAGGCTCATGAACACTGAAGCTTTCTTT. Using reference TRBV2 and TRBJ1-1 for the parts outside the CDR3, the full variable domain is EPEVTQTPSHQVTQMGQEVILRCVPISNHLYFYWYRQILGQKVEFLVSFYNNEISEKSEIFDDQFSVERPDGSNFTLKIRSTKLEDSAMYFCASSEGDRLMNTEAFFGQGTRLTVV.

The chain combines TRBV19 with TRBJ2-2, with D possibly matching TRBD2 (5 bases). Germline V gene sequence: CDR1 LNHDA, CDR2 SQIVND (reference sequence). The CDR3 length is 14 residues. The V end was cut by 3 bases, the J end by 3 bases, with 8 bases between. The CDR3 DNA is TGTGCCAGTAGTATTACCGGGGACACCGGGGAGCTGTTTTTT. It yields the protein CASSITGDTGELFF.

V and J are TRBV6-5 and TRBJ1-5; 7 bases are a match to TRBD1. V lost 5 bases, J lost 5 bases, and 6 bases stayed unmatched. Germline V gene data show CDR1 as MNHEY and CDR2 as SVGAGI. The length of the CDR3 is 14 residues. This CDR3 reads CASSPRQGHQPQHF. Here the CDR3 DNA reads TGTGCCAGCAGTCCCCGACAGGGACATCAGCCCCAGCATTTT.

The rearrangement uses TRBV18 and TRBJ2-5; TRBD2 aligns across 8 bases. Trimming took 2 bases from V and 5 from J; bases not matched to a gene: 1. Germline CDR1 and CDR2: KGHSH and LQKENI. The CDR3 has 13 residues. CDR3 bases: TGTGCCAGCTCACCAAGCGGGAGTGAGACCCAGTACTTC. Its translation is CASSPSGSETQYF. Based on the CDR3 plus reference TRBV18 and TRBJ2-5, the full variable domain is NAGVMQNPRHLVRRRGQEARLRCSPMKGHSHVYWYRQLPEEGLKFMVYLQKENIIDESGMPKERFSAEFPKEGPSILRIQQVVRGDSAAYFCASSPSGSETQYFGPGTRLLVL.

The chain recombines TRBV5-1 with TRBJ2-3; D possibly corresponds to TRBD2 (5 bases). Germline assignment: CDR1 SGHRS and CDR2 YFSETQ. V was trimmed by 2 bases and J by 6 bases, leaving 10 bases between them. This CDR3 spans 13 amino acids. The CDR3, as DNA: TGCGCCAGCAGCTTAGCCACGGGGGATACGCAGTATTTT. Residues: CASSLATGDTQYF.

CDR3 nucleotides: TGTGCCAGCAGTGCTTCCGAGGCTTCAACTAATGAAAAACTGTTTTTT. The encoded protein is CASSASEASTNEKLFF. The rearrangement uses TRBV7-9 and TRBJ1-4; D is unclear. V lost 6 bases and J lost 0, with 14 bases in between. The CDR3 length is 16 residues. Germline V gives CDR1 SEHNR, CDR2 FQNEAQ (reference sequence).

The chain carries TRBV27 and TRBJ2-1; 14 positions agree with TRBD2. This CDR3 is 17 amino acids long. J was trimmed by 1 base and V by 3 bases; bases with no gene match: 2. Germline V CDR1 and CDR2: MNHEY, SMNVEV (reference sequence). CDR3: CASSFRTSGRSYNEQFF. CDR3 bases: TGTGCCAGCAGTTTCCGGACTAGCGGGAGGTCCTACAATGAGCAGTTCTTC.